The TCR beta chain under discussion was sequenced for a study of T cells in Graves' hyperthyroidism and ophthalmopathy. Patients were excluded for uncontrolled infection, other autoimmune disease, pregnancy or lactation. The study based diagnoses on clinical symptoms, serum thyroxine and TRAb, thyroid ultrasound and orbital computed tomography. Drawn at first hyperthyroidism diagnosis, the blood sample preceded any ophthalmopathy symptoms. RNA transcripts gave rise to amplified TCR beta CDR3 regions. The HTBI set primed first-round TCR CDR3 RT-PCR. One entry per CDR3 protein results from TCRdb running MiXCR on the multiplex PCR reads. The data show approximately 360,000 distinct CDR3 sequences, roughly 14% seen once. This clonotype was picked up a small number of times. This CDR3 is built from 17 residues. Germline V gene sequence: CDR1 MNHEY, CDR2 SMNVEV (reference sequence). Trimming removed 8 bases from V and 6 bases from J; junction bases left unmatched: 21.

The sequence was obtained from a woman under 30 with Graves' hyperthyroidism that later progressed to Graves' ophthalmopathy. The chain couples TRBV27 to TRBJ2-7, with 8 bases aligning to TRBD2. Sequenced: blood. The CDR3 DNA reads TGTGCCAGCGTAGGACGGGGGCGAGCGGGAGATCTTTCCGAGCAGTACTTC. Its protein product is CASVGRGRAGDLSEQYF.